This T cell receptor (beta chain) was sequenced for a study of shared clonotypes between healthy human individuals. Looking at the study overall: Samples came from two female and three male donors aged 18 to 49.

Trimming cost V 6 bases and J 7 bases, with 13 bases left between them. The CDR3 loop spans 13 amino acids. Germline V gene lookup returns CDR1 WNHNN and CDR2 SYGVQD (reference sequence). General study findings and limits: In the sorted subsets, rarefaction showed sequencing was incomplete despite large depth. Lower generation probabilities were found for non-shared clonotypes than for those shared by all four donors.

Concerning this clone itself: Its antigen remains unknown.

This table comes from immunoSEQ multiplex PCR, and its TCRdb copy is limited to in-frame clones, with some not included. Here the sample spans around 2.3 million clones, approximately 95% being singletons. The sequenced sample was naive CD4+ T cells sorted from blood. Subset given: CD45RA+ positively selected. The rearrangement uses TRBV10-1 and TRBJ2-1; D is ambiguous. This sequence was found in a man between 18 and 35 years old in good health. CDR3 amino acids: CASSFDQSNEQFF. CDR3 sequence (DNA): TGCGCCAGCAGCTTCGACCAGAGTAATGAGCAGTTCTTC.